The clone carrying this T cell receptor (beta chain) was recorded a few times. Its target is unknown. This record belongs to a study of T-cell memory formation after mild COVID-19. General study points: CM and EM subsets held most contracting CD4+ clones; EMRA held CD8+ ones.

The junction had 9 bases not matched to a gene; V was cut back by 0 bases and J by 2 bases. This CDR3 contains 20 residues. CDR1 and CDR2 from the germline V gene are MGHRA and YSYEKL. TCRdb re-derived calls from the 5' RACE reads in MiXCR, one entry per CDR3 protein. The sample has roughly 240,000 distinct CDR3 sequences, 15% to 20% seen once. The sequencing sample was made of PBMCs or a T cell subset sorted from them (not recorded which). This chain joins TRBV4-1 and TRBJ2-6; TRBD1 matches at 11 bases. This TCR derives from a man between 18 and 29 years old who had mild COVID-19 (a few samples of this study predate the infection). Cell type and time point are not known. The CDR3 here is CASSQESVGQGVAGANVLTF. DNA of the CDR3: TGCGCCAGCAGCCAAGAGTCCGTGGGACAGGGGGTAGCTGGGGCCAACGTCCTGACTTTC.